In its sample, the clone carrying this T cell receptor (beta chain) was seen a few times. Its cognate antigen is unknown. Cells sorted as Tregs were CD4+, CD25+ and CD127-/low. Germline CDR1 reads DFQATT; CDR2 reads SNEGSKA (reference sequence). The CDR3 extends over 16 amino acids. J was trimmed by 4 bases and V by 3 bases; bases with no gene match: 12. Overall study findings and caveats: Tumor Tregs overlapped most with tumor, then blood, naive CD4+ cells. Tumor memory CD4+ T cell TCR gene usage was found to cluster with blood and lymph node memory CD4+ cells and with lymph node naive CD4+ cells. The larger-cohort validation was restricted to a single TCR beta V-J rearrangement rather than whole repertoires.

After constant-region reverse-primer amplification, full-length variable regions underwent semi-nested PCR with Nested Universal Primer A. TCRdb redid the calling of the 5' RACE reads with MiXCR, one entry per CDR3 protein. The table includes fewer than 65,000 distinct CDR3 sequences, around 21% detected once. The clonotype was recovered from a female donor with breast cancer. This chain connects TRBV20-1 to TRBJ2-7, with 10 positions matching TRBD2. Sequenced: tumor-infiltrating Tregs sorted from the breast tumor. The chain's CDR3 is CSASLWLAGDQYEQYF. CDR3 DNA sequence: TGCAGTGCTAGCCTCTGGCTAGCGGGAGATCAATACGAGCAGTACTTC.